These 14 T cell receptor beta chains share one sample of origin, sequenced in a study of sequential checkpoint blockade in melanoma. Treatment denoted: randomized to nivolumab then ipilimumab (arm A) or the reverse (arm B). Profiled with immunoSEQ multiplex PCR; TCRdb holds only in-frame clones, not every one. The profile covers about 11,000 clones, with under 85% appearing a single time and roughly 12% taken by the ten largest. Source: CD8+ T cells sorted from blood (inferred from file names), taken from a patient given nivolumab and ipilimumab in sequence. The receptor source for this set is a human donor with melanoma.

In this sample, this clone turned up a few times. The V and J genes are TRBV2 and TRBJ2-5; possible D gene TRBD1, 7 bases. With 7 bases removed from V and 1 base from J, the gap between germline ends came to 13 bases. This CDR3 spans 14 amino acids. Per germline, CDR1 SNHLY and CDR2 FYNNEI. CDR3 sequence reads: CASTRGDLQETQYF. In nucleotides, the CDR3 is TGTGCCAGCACCAGGGGGGACCTCCAAGAGACCCAGTACTTC.

The J gene is TRBJ2-5, the V gene TRBV5-6; 7 bases line up with TRBD1. TRBJ2-7 matches the DNA end more closely, so the J call is doubtful. Germline CDR1 SGHDT, CDR2 YYEEEE. There are 15 residues in the CDR3. CDR3 protein: CASSSGQRLSSEQYF. In nucleotides, the CDR3 is TGTGCCAGCAGCTCGGGACAGCGACTATCAAGCGAGCAGTACTTC.

This clone was observed a single time. The V call is TRBV2, the J call TRBJ2-7, with a tentative D call TRBD2 (5 bases). Germline lookup yields CDR1 SNHLY and CDR2 FYNNEI. Trimming cost V 7 bases and J 2 bases, with 15 bases left between them. The CDR3 is made up of 14 amino acids. The CDR3 region is CASNERIRPYEQYF. In DNA form, the CDR3 reads TGTGCCAGCAACGAGCGGATCCGCCCCTACGAGCAGTACTTC.

The V and J genes are TRBV2 and TRBJ2-5; 8 bases line up with TRBD2. The DNA matches TRBJ2-7 better at its end, which makes the J call doubtful. This CDR3 has 15 amino acids. Germline values: CDR1 SNHLY, CDR2 FYNNEI. CDR3 coding DNA: TGTGCCAGCAGTGAAGGGCGGGGGGTGTCCTACGAGCAGTACTTC. Translating it yields CASSEGRGVSYEQYF.

The chain uses TRBV27 and TRBJ1-5, with TRBD1 identical over 7 bases. V shed 5 bases and J 2 bases; nucleotides not matched to a gene: 9. The CDR3 length is 16 residues. CDR1 is MNHEY, CDR2 SMNVEV, per germline (reference sequence). The CDR3 DNA follows: TGTGCCAGCAGTCCACAGGGGTTGAATCGCAATCAGCCCCAGCATTTT. Translated, it gives CASSPQGLNRNQPQHF.

The chain carries TRBV6-6 and TRBJ1-1; 8 bases match TRBD1. Germline V gene lookup returns CDR1 MNHNY and CDR2 SVGAGI (reference sequence). V lost 5 bases, J lost 1 base, and 9 bases stayed unmatched. The length of the CDR3 is 16 residues. CDR3: CASSLTGGLPNTEAFF. The CDR3 DNA is TGTGCCAGCAGTCTCACAGGGGGACTCCCGAACACTGAAGCTTTCTTT.

The chain links TRBV19 to TRBJ2-2, with 13 bases matching TRBD2. CDR3 size: 18 residues. Germline loops: CDR1 LNHDA, CDR2 SQIVND (reference sequence). V lost 5 bases to trimming and J lost 4 bases; unmatched junction nucleotides: 10. The CDR3 DNA is TGTGCCAGTAGTCTAGGGACTAGCGGGATCATGGGCACCGGGGAGCTGTTTTTT. Protein product: CASSLGTSGIMGTGELFF.

The genes are TRBV28 and TRBJ2-7; D gene unclear. From germline, CDR1 is MDHEN and CDR2 SYDVKM. This CDR3 is built from 17 residues. With 3 bases removed from V and 0 bases from J, the gap between germline ends came to 18 bases. The CDR3: CASSFLTGSPSSYEQYF. The DNA of the CDR3 is TGTGCCAGCAGTTTCCTGACCGGGTCTCCGAGCTCCTACGAGCAGTACTTC.

The V call is TRBV5-6, the J call TRBJ2-3; perhaps TRBD2 as D (6 bases). V shed 2 bases and J shed 2 bases, with 15 bases lying between them. The germline CDR1 and CDR2 sequences are SGHDT and YYEEEE. The CDR3 has 16 amino acids. The CDR3 reads CASSFLAEGHTDTQYF. Written as DNA, the CDR3 is TGTGCCAGCAGCTTCCTCGCGGAGGGCCACACAGATACGCAGTATTTT.

The chain recombines TRBV2 with TRBJ2-5; D might be TRBD1 (6 bases). The assigned J gene may be wrong: the sequence end matches TRBJ2-7 better. The CDR3 runs to 14 residues. CDR1 and CDR2 (germline): SNHLY, FYNNEI. The CDR3, as DNA: TGTGCCAGCAGGGAGACAGGAGATACCTACGAGCAGTACTTC. As protein: CASRETGDTYEQYF.

The gene calls are TRBV9 and TRBJ1-2; no clear D gene. Germline V gives CDR1 SGDLS, CDR2 YYNGEE. V shed 1 base and J shed 8 bases, with 6 bases lying between them. This CDR3 contains 11 residues. The CDR3 loop reads CASSVIRGYTF. CDR3 coding DNA: TGTGCCAGCAGCGTAATTCGGGGCTACACCTTC.

This clone has only a few counts. The genes are TRBV13 and TRBJ1-2; no clear D. Trimming removed 4 bases at V and 8 bases at J, with 11 bases between. Germline V gene data show CDR1 as PRHDT and CDR2 as FYEKMQ (reference sequence). The CDR3 has 12 residues. This CDR3 is CASSSHQEGYTF. As DNA, the CDR3 is TGTGCCAGCAGCTCCCACCAGGAAGGCTACACCTTC. The full variable domain, with the rest looked up from reference TRBV13 and TRBJ1-2, is AAGVIQSPRHLIKEKRETATLKCYPIPRHDTVYWYQQGPGQDPQFLISFYEKMQSDKGSIPDRFSAQQFSDYHSELNMSSLELGDSALYFCASSSHQEGYTFGSGTRLTVV.

This clone was picked up a small number of times. The chain links TRBV6-4 to TRBJ2-7; TRBD1 matches at 11 bases. J gave up 5 bases and V 1 base, and 7 bases lay outside the gene matches. CDR1 MRHNA and CDR2 SNTAGT come from the germline V gene. The CDR3 sequence is 16 residues long. The CDR3 is CASSDLWWTGGNEQYF. The CDR3 DNA is TGTGCCAGCAGTGACTTATGGTGGACAGGGGGCAACGAGCAGTACTTC.

The chain has TRBV4-1 and TRBJ2-5; D is unclear. The CDR3 contains 17 residues. The germline V and J ends were trimmed by 0 bases and 1 base, with 15 bases remaining between them. Germline-derived CDR1 and CDR2 are MGHRA and YSYEKL. DNA of the CDR3: TGCGCCAGCAGCCAAGATCCCAACCAGGCCATCCAAGAGACCCAGTACTTC. It encodes CASSQDPNQAIQETQYF.